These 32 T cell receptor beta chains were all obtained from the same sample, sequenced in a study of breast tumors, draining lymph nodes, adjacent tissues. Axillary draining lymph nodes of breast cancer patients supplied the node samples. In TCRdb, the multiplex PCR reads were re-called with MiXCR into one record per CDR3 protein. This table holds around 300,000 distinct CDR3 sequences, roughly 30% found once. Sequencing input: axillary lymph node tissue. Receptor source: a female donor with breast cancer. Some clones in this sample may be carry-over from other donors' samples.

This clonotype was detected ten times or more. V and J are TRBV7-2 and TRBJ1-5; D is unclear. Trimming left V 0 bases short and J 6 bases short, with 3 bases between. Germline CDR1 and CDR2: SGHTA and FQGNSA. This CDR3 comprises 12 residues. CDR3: CASSLAFQPQHF. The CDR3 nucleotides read TGTGCCAGCAGCTTAGCGTTTCAGCCCCAGCATTTT.

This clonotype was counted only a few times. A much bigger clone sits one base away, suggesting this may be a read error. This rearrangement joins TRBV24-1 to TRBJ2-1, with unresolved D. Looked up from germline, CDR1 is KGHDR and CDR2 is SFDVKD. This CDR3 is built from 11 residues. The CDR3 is CATSVQNGQFF. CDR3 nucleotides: TGTGCCACCAGTGTTCAAAATGGGCAGTTCTTC.

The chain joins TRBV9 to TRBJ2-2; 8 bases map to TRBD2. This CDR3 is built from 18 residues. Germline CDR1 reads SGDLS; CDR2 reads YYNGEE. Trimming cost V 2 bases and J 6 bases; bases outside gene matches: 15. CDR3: CASSVGGGDGRAAGELFF. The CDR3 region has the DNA TGTGCCAGCAGCGTTGGGGGGGGTGACGGGAGGGCCGCCGGGGAGCTGTTTTTT. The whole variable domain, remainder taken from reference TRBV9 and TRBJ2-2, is DSGVTQTPKHLITATGQRVTLRCSPRSGDLSVYWYQQSLDQGLQFLIQYYNGEERAKGNILERFSAQQFPDLHSELNLSSLELGDSALYFCASSVGGGDGRAAGELFFGEGSRLTVL.

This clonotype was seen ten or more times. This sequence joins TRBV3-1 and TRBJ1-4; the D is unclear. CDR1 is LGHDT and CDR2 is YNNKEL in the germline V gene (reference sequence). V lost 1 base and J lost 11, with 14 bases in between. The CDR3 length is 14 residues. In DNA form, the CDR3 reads TGTGCCAGCAGCCAAGTCCGACTGGGCGGGAAACTGTTTTTT. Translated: CASSQVRLGGKLFF.

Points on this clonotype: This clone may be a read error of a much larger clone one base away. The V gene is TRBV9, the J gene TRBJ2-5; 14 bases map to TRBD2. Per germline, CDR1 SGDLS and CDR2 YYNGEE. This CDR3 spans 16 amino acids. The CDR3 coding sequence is TGTGCCAGCAGCACCAGACTAGCGGGAGGGCAAGAGGCCCAGTACTTC. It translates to CASSTRLAGGQEAQYF.

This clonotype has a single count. The CDR3 loop reads CSARVGLGEKLFF. CDR3 nucleotides: TGCAGTGCTAGGGTAGGGCTCGGTGAGAAACTGTTTTTT. The V gene is TRBV20-1, the J gene TRBJ1-4; D not resolved. The germline V gene has CDR1 DFQATT and CDR2 SNEGSKA (reference sequence). This CDR3 contains 13 residues. V lost 3 bases, J lost 11 bases, and 16 bases lay in between.

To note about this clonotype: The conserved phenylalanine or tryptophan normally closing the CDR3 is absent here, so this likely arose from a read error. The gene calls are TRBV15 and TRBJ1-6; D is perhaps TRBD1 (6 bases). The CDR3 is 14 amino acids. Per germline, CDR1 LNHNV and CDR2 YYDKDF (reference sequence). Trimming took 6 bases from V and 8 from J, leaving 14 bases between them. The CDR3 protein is CATRAQGPYSPLHS. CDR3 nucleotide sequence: TGTGCCACCAGAGCCCAGGGGCCGTATTCACCCCTCCACTCT.

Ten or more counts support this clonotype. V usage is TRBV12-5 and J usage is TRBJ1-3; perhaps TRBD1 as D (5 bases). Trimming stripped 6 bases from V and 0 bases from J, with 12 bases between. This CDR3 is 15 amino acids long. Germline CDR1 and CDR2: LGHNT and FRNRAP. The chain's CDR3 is CASGMGRDSGNTIYF. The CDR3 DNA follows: TGTGCTAGTGGAATGGGACGGGACTCTGGAAACACCATATATTTT.

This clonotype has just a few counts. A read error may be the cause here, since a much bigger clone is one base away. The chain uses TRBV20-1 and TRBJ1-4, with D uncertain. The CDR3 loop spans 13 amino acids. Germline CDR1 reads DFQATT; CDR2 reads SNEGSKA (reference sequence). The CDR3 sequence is CSALTNQNENLFF. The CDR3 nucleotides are TGCAGTGCCTTAACAAACCAAAATGAAAACCTGTTTTTT.

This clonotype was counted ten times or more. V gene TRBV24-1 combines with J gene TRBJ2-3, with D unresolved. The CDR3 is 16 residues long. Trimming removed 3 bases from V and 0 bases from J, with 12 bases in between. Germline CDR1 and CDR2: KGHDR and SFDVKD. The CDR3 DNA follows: TGTGCCACCAGTGATAGGACGGGTACTAGCACAGATACGCAGTATTTT. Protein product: CATSDRTGTSTDTQYF.

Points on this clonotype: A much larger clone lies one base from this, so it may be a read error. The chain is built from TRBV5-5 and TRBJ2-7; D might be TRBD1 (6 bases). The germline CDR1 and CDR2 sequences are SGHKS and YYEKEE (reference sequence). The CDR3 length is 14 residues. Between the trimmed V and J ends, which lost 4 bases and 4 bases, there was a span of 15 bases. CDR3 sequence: CASSPGQTGYEQYF. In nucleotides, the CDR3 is TGTGCCAGCAGCCCGGGACAAACTGGGTACGAGCAGTACTTC. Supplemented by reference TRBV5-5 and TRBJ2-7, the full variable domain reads DAGVTQSPTHLIKTRGQQVTLRCSPISGHKSVSWYQQVLGQGPQFIFQYYEKEERGRGNFPDRFSARQFPNYSSELNVNALLLGDSALYLCASSPGQTGYEQYFGPGTRLTVT.

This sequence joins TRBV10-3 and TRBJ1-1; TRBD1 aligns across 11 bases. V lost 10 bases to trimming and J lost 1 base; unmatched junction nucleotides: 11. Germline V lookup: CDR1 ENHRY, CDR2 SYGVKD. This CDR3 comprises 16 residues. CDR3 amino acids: CASRPGQGAENTEAFF. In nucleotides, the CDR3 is TGTGCCAGCAGACCCGGACAGGGGGCCGAGAACACTGAAGCTTTCTTT.

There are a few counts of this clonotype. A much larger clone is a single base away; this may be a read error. For the CDR3, the DNA is TGTGCCAGCAGCAGCTATCGGGAGGGTGGAACAGGTACGCAGTATTTT. It encodes CASSSYREGGTGTQYF. The rearrangement joins TRBV7-6 to TRBJ2-3; 8 bases match TRBD2. Germline assignment: CDR1 SGHVS and CDR2 FNYEAQ. The CDR3 contains 16 residues.

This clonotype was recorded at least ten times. CDR3 residues: CASTSGTANYNEQFF. CDR3 in DNA: TGCGCCAGCACCTCCGGGACAGCTAATTACAATGAGCAGTTCTTC. The genes are TRBV5-1 and TRBJ2-1; TRBD1 aligns across 7 bases. CDR3 size: 15 residues. CDR1 and CDR2 (germline): SGHRS, YFSETQ. Unmatched junction bases numbered 10, after V lost 6 bases and J lost 4 bases.

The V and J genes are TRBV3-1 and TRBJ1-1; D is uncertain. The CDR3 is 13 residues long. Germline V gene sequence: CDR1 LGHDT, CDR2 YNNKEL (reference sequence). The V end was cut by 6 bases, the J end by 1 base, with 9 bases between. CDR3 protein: CASRNQANTEAFF. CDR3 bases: TGTGCCAGCAGGAACCAGGCGAACACTGAAGCTTTCTTT. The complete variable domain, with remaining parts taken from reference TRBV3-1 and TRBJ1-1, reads DTAVSQTPKYLVTQMGNDKSIKCEQNLGHDTMYWYKQDSKKFLKIMFSYNNKELIINETVPNRFSPKSPDKAHLNLHINSLELGDSAVYFCASRNQANTEAFFGQGTRLTVV.

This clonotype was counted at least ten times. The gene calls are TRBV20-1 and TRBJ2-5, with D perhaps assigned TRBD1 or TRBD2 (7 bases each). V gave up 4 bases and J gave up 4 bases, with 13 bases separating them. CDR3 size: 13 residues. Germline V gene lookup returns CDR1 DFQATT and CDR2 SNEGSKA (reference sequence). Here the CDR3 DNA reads TGCAGTGCTAATACAGGGGAGGGAGAGACCCAGTACTTC. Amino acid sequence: CSANTGEGETQYF.

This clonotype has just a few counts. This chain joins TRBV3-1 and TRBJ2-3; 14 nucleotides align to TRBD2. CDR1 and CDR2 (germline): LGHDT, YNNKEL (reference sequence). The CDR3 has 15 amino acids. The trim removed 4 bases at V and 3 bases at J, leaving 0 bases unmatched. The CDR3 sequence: CASSRLAGGTDTQYF. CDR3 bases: TGTGCCAGCAGCCGACTAGCGGGAGGGACAGATACGCAGTATTTT.

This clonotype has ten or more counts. In DNA, the CDR3 is TGTGCCTGGAAGGGGGTAAGGACGCAGTATTTT. It translates to CAWKGVRTQYF. This chain connects TRBV30 to TRBJ2-3, with D perhaps TRBD1 (6 bases). Germline V lookup: CDR1 GTSNPN, CDR2 SVGIG (reference sequence). The CDR3 is 11 residues long. V lost 4 bases to trimming and J lost 9 bases, with 11 bases between them.

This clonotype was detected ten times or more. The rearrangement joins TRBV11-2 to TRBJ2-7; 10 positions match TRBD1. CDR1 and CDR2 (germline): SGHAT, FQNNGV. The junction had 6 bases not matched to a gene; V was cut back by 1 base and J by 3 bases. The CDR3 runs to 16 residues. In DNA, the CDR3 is TGTGCCAGCAGCTTAGGACCGGGACAGGGGTACTACGAGCAGTACTTC. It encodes CASSLGPGQGYYEQYF.

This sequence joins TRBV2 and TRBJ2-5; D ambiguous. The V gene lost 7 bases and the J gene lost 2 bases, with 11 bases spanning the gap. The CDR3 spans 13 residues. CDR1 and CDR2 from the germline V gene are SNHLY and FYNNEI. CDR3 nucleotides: TGTGCCAGCAAAGAGACAACGCAAGAGACCCAGTACTTC. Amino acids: CASKETTQETQYF.

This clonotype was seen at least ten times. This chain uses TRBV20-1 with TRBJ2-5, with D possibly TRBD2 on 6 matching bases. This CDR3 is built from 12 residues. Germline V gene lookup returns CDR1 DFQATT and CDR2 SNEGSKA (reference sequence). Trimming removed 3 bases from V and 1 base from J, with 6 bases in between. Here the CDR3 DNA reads TGCAGTGCTAGCGGGAGCCAAGAGACCCAGTACTTC. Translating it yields CSASGSQETQYF.

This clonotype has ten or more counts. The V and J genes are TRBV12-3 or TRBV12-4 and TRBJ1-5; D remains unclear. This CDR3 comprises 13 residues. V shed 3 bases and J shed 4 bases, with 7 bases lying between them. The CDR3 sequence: CASSLEENQPQHF. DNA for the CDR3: TGTGCCAGCAGTTTGGAGGAAAATCAGCCCCAGCATTTT.

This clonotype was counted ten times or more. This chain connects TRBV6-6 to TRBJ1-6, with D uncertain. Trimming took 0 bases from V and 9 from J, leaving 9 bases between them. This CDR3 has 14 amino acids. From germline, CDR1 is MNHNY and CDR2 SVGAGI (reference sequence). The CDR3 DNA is TGTGCCAGCAGTTACTCGAGCTTTGGTTCACCCCTCCACTTT. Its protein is CASSYSSFGSPLHF.

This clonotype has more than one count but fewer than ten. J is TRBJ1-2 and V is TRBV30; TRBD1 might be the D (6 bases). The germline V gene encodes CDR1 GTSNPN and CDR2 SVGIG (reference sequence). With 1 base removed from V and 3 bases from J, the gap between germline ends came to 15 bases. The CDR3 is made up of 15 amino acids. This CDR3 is CAWSEKAGAYYGYTF. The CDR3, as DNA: TGTGCCTGGAGTGAGAAAGCAGGGGCCTACTATGGCTACACCTTC.

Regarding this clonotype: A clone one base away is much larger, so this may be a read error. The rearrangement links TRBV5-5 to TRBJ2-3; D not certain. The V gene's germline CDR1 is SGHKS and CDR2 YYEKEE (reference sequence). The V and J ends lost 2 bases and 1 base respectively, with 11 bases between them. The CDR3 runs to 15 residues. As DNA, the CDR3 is TGTGCCAGCAGCTTAGTTTGGGCAGGCACAGATACGCAGTATTTT. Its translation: CASSLVWAGTDTQYF.

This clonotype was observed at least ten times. The CDR3 DNA sequence: TGTGCCACCCGAGCCCAGGGGCTCTACGAGCAGTACTTC. It specifies CATRAQGLYEQYF. The rearrangement joins TRBV19 to TRBJ2-7; tentative D call: TRBD1 (6 bases). CDR3 size: 13 residues. V was trimmed by 10 bases and J by 3 bases, leaving 16 bases between them. Germline V gene data show CDR1 as LNHDA and CDR2 as SQIVND (reference sequence).

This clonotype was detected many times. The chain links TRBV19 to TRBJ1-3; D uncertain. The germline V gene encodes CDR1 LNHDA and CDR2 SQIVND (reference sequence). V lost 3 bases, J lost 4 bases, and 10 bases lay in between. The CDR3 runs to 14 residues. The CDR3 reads CASSIRGSGNTIYF. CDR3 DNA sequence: TGTGCCAGTAGTATCCGGGGTTCGGGAAACACCATATATTTT. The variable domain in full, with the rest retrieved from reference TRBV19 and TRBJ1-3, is DGGITQSPKYLFRKEGQNVTLSCEQNLNHDAMYWYRQDPGQGLRLIYYSQIVNDFQKGDIAEGYSVSREKKESFPLTVTSAQKNPTAFYLCASSIRGSGNTIYFGEGSWLTVV.

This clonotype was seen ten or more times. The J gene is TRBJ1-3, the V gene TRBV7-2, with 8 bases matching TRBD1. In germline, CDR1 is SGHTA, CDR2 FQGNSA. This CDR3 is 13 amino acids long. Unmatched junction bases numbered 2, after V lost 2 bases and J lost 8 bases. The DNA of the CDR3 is TGTGCCAGCAGCTTAACAGGGGGGGACACCATATATTTT. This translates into CASSLTGGDTIYF.

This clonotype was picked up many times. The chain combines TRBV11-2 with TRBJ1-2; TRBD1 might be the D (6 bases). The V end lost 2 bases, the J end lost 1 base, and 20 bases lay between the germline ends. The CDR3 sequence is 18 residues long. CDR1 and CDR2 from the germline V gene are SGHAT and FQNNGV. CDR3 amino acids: CASSLPRGGEQGNYGYTF. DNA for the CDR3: TGTGCCAGCAGCTTACCAAGGGGTGGCGAACAGGGTAACTATGGCTACACCTTC.

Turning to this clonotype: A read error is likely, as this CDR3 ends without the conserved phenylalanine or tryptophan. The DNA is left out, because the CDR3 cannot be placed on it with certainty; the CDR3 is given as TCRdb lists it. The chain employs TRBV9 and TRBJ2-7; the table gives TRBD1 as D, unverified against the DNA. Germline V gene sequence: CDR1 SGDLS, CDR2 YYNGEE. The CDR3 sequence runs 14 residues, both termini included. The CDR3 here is CASSARVGGYEQSL.

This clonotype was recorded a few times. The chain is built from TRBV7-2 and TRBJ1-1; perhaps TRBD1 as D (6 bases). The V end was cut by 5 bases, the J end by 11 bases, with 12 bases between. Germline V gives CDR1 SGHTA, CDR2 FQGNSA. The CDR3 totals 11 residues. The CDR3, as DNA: TGTGCCAGCAGCACAGGACAGTTGGCTTTCTTT. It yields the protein CASSTGQLAFF. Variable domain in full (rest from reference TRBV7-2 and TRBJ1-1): GAGVSQSPSNKVTEKGKDVELRCDPISGHTALYWYRQSLGQGLEFLIYFQGNSAPDKSGLPSDRFSAERTGGSVSTLTIQRTQQEDSAVYLCASSTGQLAFFGQGTRLTVV.

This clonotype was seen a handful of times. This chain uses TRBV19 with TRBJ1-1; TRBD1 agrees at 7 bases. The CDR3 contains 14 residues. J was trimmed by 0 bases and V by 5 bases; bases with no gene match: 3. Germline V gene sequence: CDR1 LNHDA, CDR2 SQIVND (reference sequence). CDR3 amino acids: CASSYRGMNTEAFF. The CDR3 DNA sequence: TGTGCCAGTAGTTACAGGGGCATGAACACTGAAGCTTTCTTT.